These 10 T cell receptor beta chains were sequenced from one sample in a study of blood T cells in healthy people across ages. With a J-beta primer mix and a sample-barcoded 5' primer, a second PCR ran roughly 6 to 12 cycles. TCRdb reanalysed the 5' RACE reads using MiXCR and keeps one entry per CDR3 protein. Here the sample spans fewer than 2,000,000 distinct CDR3 sequences, approximately 40% being singletons. The sequencing sample was made of blood. These receptors all come from a human donor in good health.

Note on this clonotype: The junction and the germline gene differ at one end; a read error may be behind it. The chain is built from TRBV12-3 or TRBV12-4 and TRBJ2-4; D is undetermined. Gene TRBJ2-7 matches the end of the DNA better, so the J call may be wrong. The CDR3 is 14 residues long. The CDR3, as DNA: TGTGCCGGCAGTTTATCCGAAAACACCTACGAGCAGTACTTC. It encodes CAGSLSENTYEQYF.

This clonotype was counted only a few times. At one of its ends the junction is not consistent with the germline gene, which may arise from a read error. This chain uses TRBV5-1 with TRBJ1-2, with 8 bases matching TRBD1. This CDR3 is 16 amino acids long. Germline CDR1 and CDR2: SGHRS and YFSETQ. CDR3 DNA sequence: TGCGCCAGTAGCTTGGGGGGACAGGATTTAAACTATGGCTACACCTTC. It specifies CASSLGGQDLNYGYTF.

This clonotype has more than one count but fewer than ten. The gene calls are TRBV6-5 and TRBJ2-3, with 7 bases that match TRBD2. The ends lost 10 bases at V and 4 bases at J; junction bases unmatched: 11. CDR1 and CDR2 from the germline V gene are MNHEY and SVGAGI. The CDR3 spans 14 residues. For the CDR3, the DNA is TGTGCCATCCGTAGGGCGGGGGTGGCAGATACGCAGTATTTT. Its protein is CAIRRAGVADTQYF.

This clonotype was picked up a small number of times. V is TRBV7-2 and J is TRBJ2-3; D perhaps matches TRBD1 (5 bases). CDR1 SGHTA and CDR2 FQGNSA come from the germline V gene. V was trimmed by 3 bases and J by 2 bases, leaving 9 bases between them. The CDR3 has 14 amino acids. The CDR3 DNA is TGTGCCAGCAGCTTTAGACAGCTCACAGATACGCAGTATTTT. Encoded protein: CASSFRQLTDTQYF.

This clonotype was counted between two and nine times. The rearrangement uses TRBV2 and TRBJ1-2; TRBD1 aligns across 9 bases. The CDR3 loop spans 15 amino acids. V lost 6 bases, J lost 6 bases, and 11 bases stayed unmatched. Germline assignment: CDR1 SNHLY and CDR2 FYNNEI. The CDR3 is CASSNAGTGSNGYTF. The CDR3 coding sequence is TGTGCCAGCAGCAACGCCGGGACAGGGTCGAATGGCTACACCTTC.

There are a few counts of this clonotype. The gene calls are TRBV20-1 and TRBJ1-5; weak D call: TRBD1 (5 bases). V lost 1 base and J 4 bases, leaving 26 bases between the germline ends. Germline CDR1 is DFQATT and CDR2 is SNEGSKA (reference sequence). The CDR3 contains 19 residues. Here the CDR3 DNA reads TGCAGTGCTAGAGCCTCTCTGGGGCAGGAGAAAACGAGAAATCAGCCCCAGCATTTT. As protein: CSARASLGQEKTRNQPQHF.

This clonotype has a handful of counts. The rearrangement joins TRBV11-3 to TRBJ2-7; tentative D call: TRBD1 (6 bases). CDR1 SGHNT and CDR2 YENEEA come from the germline V gene. The CDR3 has 14 amino acids. V lost 5 bases and J lost 5, with 16 bases in between. CDR3 coding DNA: TGTGCCAGCAGCCAAGACCGCGACAGGCACGAGCAGTACTTC. Translation gives CASSQDRDRHEQYF.

This clonotype was detected only a few times. The chain has TRBV29-1 and TRBJ2-1; D unresolved. Germline values: CDR1 SQVTM, CDR2 ANQGSEA. V was trimmed by 1 base and J by 0 bases, leaving 7 bases between them. The CDR3 contains 14 residues. CDR3: CSVEVLSSYNEQFF. The DNA for the CDR3 is TGCAGCGTTGAAGTGCTGAGCTCCTACAATGAGCAGTTCTTC.

This clonotype was recorded many times. This chain uses TRBV7-9 with TRBJ2-1; TRBD1 matches 7 bases. Germline V lookup: CDR1 SEHNR, CDR2 FQNEAQ (reference sequence). The junction had 4 bases not matched to a gene; V was cut back by 5 bases and J by 6 bases. There are 13 residues in the CDR3. The CDR3 bases are TGTGCCAGCAGCGTCCGGGACAGCAATGAGCAGTTCTTC. Its protein product is CASSVRDSNEQFF.

This clonotype was detected only a few times. The genes are TRBV27 and TRBJ1-2; D is unresolved. Trimming left V 2 bases short and J 4 bases short, with 11 bases between. The CDR3 sequence is 14 residues long. Germline values: CDR1 MNHEY, CDR2 SMNVEV (reference sequence). CDR3 sequence: CASSLPGSVYGYTF. CDR3 coding DNA: TGTGCCAGCAGTTTACCGGGCAGCGTCTATGGCTACACCTTC.